This TCR beta chain was identified in a study of shared clonotypes between healthy human individuals. Germline V gene sequence: CDR1 SGHRS, CDR2 YFSETQ. The V and J ends lost 0 bases and 15 bases respectively, with 19 bases between them. The CDR3 consists of 14 residues. Per the authors' pipeline: ImmunoSEQ junction-only sequences lacked quality scores, so their filtering differed. Sequenced by immunoSEQ multiplex PCR; TCRdb stores in-frame clones only, minus some. Clonal size and the V and J genes are those of that table, whereas D and trimming came from the DNA. The table records some 660,000 clones, around 73% of them present only once.

This clonotype was sampled from a woman aged 25 to 39 in good health. This chain joins TRBV5-1 and TRBJ1-5; D remains unclear. Sequenced material: memory CD4+ T cells sorted from blood. Subset in this sample: CD45RA-negative fraction. CDR3 in amino acids: CASSLVPDDRARHF. CDR3 nucleotides: TGCGCCAGCAGCTTGGTTCCGGATGATAGGGCGAGGCATTTT.